Presented here are 11 T cell receptor delta chains from one specimen sequenced in a study of Vδ1+ human thymocytes. Sequences come from RNA converted to cDNA by reverse transcription. Multiplex PCR used pooled V-gene forward primers and a constant-region reverse primer to amplify CDR3s. TCRdb re-identified clones in the multiplex PCR reads via CATT. The sample records 45,000 to 75,000 delta-chain clones, more than 12% being singletons. General study points: Thymic TRG and TRD repertoires appeared highly polyclonal, with Gaussian CDR3 length distributions.

Antigen specificity for these receptors is unknown. The sequenced sample consisted of Vdelta1+ gamma-delta thymocytes from the thymus. Subset of the sample: FACS-sorted CD3+ TCRalphabeta- TCRVdelta1+ TCRVdelta2- thymocytes. These receptors were taken from a girl under three years old who had congenital heart surgery.

Comments on this clone: The junction does not match germline at one end; this may be a read error. This chain links TRDV1 with TRDJ1; D might be TRDD3 (6 bases). The CDR3 runs 17 residues. The V gene's germline CDR1 is TSWWSYY and CDR2 QGS. In nucleotides, the CDR3 is TGTGCTCTTGGGGAACCGCGGGGGACCCTCCTGGGTGATAAACTCACCTTT. Protein sequence: CALGEPRGTLLGDKLTF.

The rearrangement uses TRAV29/DV5 and TRDJ1; 9 nucleotides match TRDD3. Germline V lookup: CDR1 NSMFDY, CDR2 ISSIKDK. This CDR3 spans 20 amino acids. The junction had 25 bases not matched to a gene; V was cut back by 2 bases and J by 5 bases. CDR3 coding DNA: TGTGCAGCAAGGGCCTTCCTGCTGTACTGGGGGACCGATTTGGTAGATAAACTCATCTTT. Encoded protein: CAARAFLLYWGTDLVDKLIF.

This clone was seen a handful of times. The V gene is TRDV1, the J gene TRDJ1; 9 bases fit TRDD2. J lost 0 bases, V lost 3 bases, and 23 bases had no gene match. The germline gives CDR1 TSWWSYY, CDR2 QGS. This CDR3 contains 22 residues. The chain's CDR3 is CALGDRAFLRRGEGPNTDKLIF. CDR3 nucleotide sequence: TGTGCTCTTGGGGACCGCGCCTTCCTACGACGGGGGGAAGGACCGAACACCGATAAACTCATCTTT.

The chain uses TRDV1 and TRDJ1; possibly TRDD3 for D (6 bases). CDR3 length: 24 residues. The V gene's germline CDR1 is TSWWSYY and CDR2 QGS. V was cut by 4 bases and J by 3 bases, with 42 bases left in between. CDR3 region: CALGVHPPSEPTLAGASRSDKLIF. The CDR3 DNA reads TGTGCTCTTGGGGTCCACCCCCCTAGCGAGCCAACACTGGCTGGGGCGTCAAGATCCGATAAACTCATCTTT.

This clone came up a few times. The chain employs TRDV1 and TRDJ1; D uncertain. This CDR3 region has 18 residues. The germline V gene has CDR1 TSWWSYY and CDR2 QGS. Trimming shortened V by 0 bases and J by 0 bases, and 17 bases separated the two germline ends. The CDR3 loop is CALGELRPLYIYTDKLIF. The DNA for the CDR3 is TGTGCTCTTGGGGAACTAAGGCCGCTTTACATTTACACCGATAAACTCATCTTT.

The chain uses TRDV1 and TRDJ1, with 8 bases identical to TRDD3. Trimming removed 2 bases from V and 2 bases from J; junction bases left unmatched: 28. Germline loops: CDR1 TSWWSYY, CDR2 QGS. The CDR3 totals 23 residues. Here the CDR3 DNA reads TGTGCTCTTGGGGAATATAATCATACTCACTATCCCCGATGGGGGATCTGGACCGATAAACTCATCTTT. This encodes CALGEYNHTHYPRWGIWTDKLIF.

The J gene is TRDJ1, the V gene TRDV1, with TRDD3 identical over 9 bases. The germline gives CDR1 TSWWSYY, CDR2 QGS. The CDR3 loop spans 18 amino acids. V trimming: 1 base; J trimming: 4 bases; junction bases outside the gene matches: 13. In nucleotides, the CDR3 is TGTGCTCTTGGGGAACCGGCGGCCCTGGGGGATCCTTTCGATAAACTCATCTTT. As protein: CALGEPAALGDPFDKLIF.

This clone was counted between two and nine times. This chain connects TRDV1 to TRDJ1, with TRDD3 matching over 9 bases. In germline, CDR1 is TSWWSYY, CDR2 QGS. This CDR3 is built from 20 residues. V shed 3 bases, J shed 2 bases, and the junction held 19 bases outside the gene matches. DNA of the CDR3: TGTGCTCTTGGGGACCCTAAACTTACTTCTGGGGATACGGGAACCGATAAACTCATCTTT. Amino acids: CALGDPKLTSGDTGTDKLIF.

This clone was seen only a few times. The rearrangement links TRDV1 to TRDJ1, with D possibly TRDD3 on 5 matching bases. Deletions cut 4 bases from V and 4 bases from J, with 10 bases between. Germline V gene lookup returns CDR1 TSWWSYY and CDR2 QGS. The CDR3 extends over 13 amino acids. This chain's CDR3 is CALGAIRLDKLIF. In nucleotides, the CDR3 is TGTGCTCTTGGGGCTATACGGCTCGATAAACTCATCTTT.

Note on this clone: Compared with germline, one end of the junction differs, possibly owing to a read error. The same CDR3 can be traced to other DNA sequences in this sample. The genes are TRDV2 and TRDJ1; 12 nucleotides align to TRDD3. The CDR3 runs to 20 residues. Germline V lookup: CDR1 GEAIGNYY, CDR2 EKD. The CDR3 nucleotides are TGTGCCTGTGACCCGCAAACCCACTGGGGGATACAGGGGCACACTGATAAACTCATCTTT. Protein: CACDPQTHWGIQGHTDKLIF.

The gene calls are TRDV1 and TRDJ1, with 11 bases aligning to TRDD3. J gave up 4 bases and V 2 bases, and 12 bases lay outside the gene matches. CDR1 is TSWWSYY and CDR2 is QGS in the germline V gene. The CDR3 totals 18 residues. CDR3 nucleotide sequence: TGTGCTCTTGGGGAAGGGAGTCTCTGGGGGATACCGCACGATAAACTCATCTTT. Amino acids: CALGEGSLWGIPHDKLIF.